These 30 T cell receptor beta chains share one sample of origin, sequenced in a study of tumor-infiltrating lymphocytes in primary liver carcinoma. Blood RNA was derived from unsorted whole blood, and germline DNA was extracted too. Synthesis of TCR beta cDNA was carried out from 500 ng total RNA with a constant-region primer. Amplification in three nested multiplex PCR rounds with slightly modified ARM-PCR gave rise to TCR beta libraries. Both of the initial two PCR rounds ran for about 9 cycles and employed TRBV1-TRBV30 forward primers alongside a C-beta reverse primer. MiXCR, applied by TCRdb to the multiplex PCR reads, yields one record per CDR3 protein. The sample lists nearly 200,000 distinct CDR3 sequences; about 65% were seen once. The sequenced material came from peripheral blood. The receptors were sampled from a woman aged 60-75 years with primary liver carcinoma and hepatitis B virus infection.

About this clonotype itself: One end of the junction fails to match germline, which may point to a read error. J is TRBJ2-5 and V is TRBV11-2; D ambiguous. Germline lookup yields CDR1 SGHAT and CDR2 FQNNGV. The CDR3 has 15 residues. CDR3 bases: TGTGCCAGTAGCTTAGTATTGGAGAGACAAGAAGCCCAGTACTTC. This gives the protein CASSLVLERQEAQYF.

About this clonotype: Because the CDR3 is missing its conserved closing phenylalanine or tryptophan, this is likely a read error. The chain couples TRBV12-3 or TRBV12-4 to TRBJ1-2; D unresolved. The CDR3 loop spans 14 amino acids. DNA for the CDR3: TGTGTCAGCAGTTCACTGACGGGGTTCCTTGGCTACACCGTC. This translates into CVSSSLTGFLGYTV.

This clonotype was recorded only once. One junction end does not reproduce the germline sequence, and a read error may be involved. The CDR3 DNA sequence: TGTGCCAGTAGCTTAAGGACAGGGGGCTCCCTCGAGCAGTGCTTC. Amino acids: CASSLRTGGSLEQCF. The rearrangement links TRBV11-3 to TRBJ2-7; 11 positions agree with TRBD1. The germline gives CDR1 SGHNT, CDR2 YENEEA. The CDR3 length is 15 residues.

Notes on this clonotype: The junction does not match germline at one end; this may be a read error. This chain joins TRBV11-2 and TRBJ1-1; D might be TRBD1 (5 bases). Germline V gene data show CDR1 as SGHAT and CDR2 as FQNNGV. This CDR3 is built from 13 residues. In nucleotides, the CDR3 is TGTGCCAACAGCTTAGAGGGGAACACTGAAACTTTCTTT. It translates to CANSLEGNTETFF.

This clonotype was recorded a few times. CDR3 coding DNA: TGCGCCAGCAGCCCCGGCCTGACAGGGGGCGAGCGTGCTTTCTTT. Encoded protein: CASSPGLTGGERAFF. The chain employs TRBV5-1 and TRBJ1-1; 10 bases map to TRBD1. This CDR3 comprises 15 residues. V shed 4 bases and J 11 bases; nucleotides not matched to a gene: 14. The germline V gene has CDR1 SGHRS and CDR2 YFSETQ.

This chain links TRBV11-2 with TRBJ2-7; D gene uncertain. The CDR3 consists of 13 residues. Germline CDR1 SGHAT, CDR2 FQNNGV. Trimming pared 10 bases from V and 9 bases from J, leaving 22 bases between. As DNA, the CDR3 is TGTGCCACCAGATTAAACCCCGGCCTCGGGCAGTACTTC. Its translation: CATRLNPGLGQYF.

On this clonotype: One end of the junction fails to match germline, which may point to a read error. The chain uses TRBV29-1 and TRBJ1-1; a possible D gene is TRBD1 (5 bases). This CDR3 has 12 amino acids. CDR1 and CDR2 from the germline V gene are SQVTM and ANQGSEA. CDR3 DNA: TGCAGTGTTGGGGGGAGGACCACTGAAGCTTTCTTT. This translates into CSVGGRTTEAFF.

The chain couples TRBV29-1 to TRBJ2-7, with 9 positions matching TRBD2. V lost 7 bases, J lost 2 bases, and 15 bases stayed unmatched. Germline V gene data show CDR1 as SQVTM and CDR2 as ANQGSEA. The CDR3 is 16 residues long. CDR3 nucleotides: TGCAGCGGTGGGTCCAGGAGACTAGCGGAGCCCTACGAGCAGTACTTC. Encoded protein: CSGGSRRLAEPYEQYF.

As to this clonotype: This could be a read error, since a much larger clone is one nucleotide away. The rearrangement uses TRBV12-5 and TRBJ2-1; 10 bases are shared with TRBD2. Germline assignment: CDR1 LGHNT and CDR2 FRNRAP. The CDR3 has 12 residues. V was pared by 11 bases and J by 5 bases, with 3 bases of the junction left unmatched. The CDR3 spells CADGLADNEQFF. CDR3 bases: TGTGCTGACGGACTAGCGGACAATGAGCAGTTCTTC.

As to this clonotype: The junction departs from the called germline gene at one end, perhaps through a read error. J is TRBJ2-6 and V is TRBV6-2 or TRBV6-3, with a tentative D call TRBD1 (5 bases). CDR1 and CDR2 from the germline V gene are MNHEY and SVGEGT. This CDR3 is 13 amino acids long. The CDR3 loop is CTSSRTGANILTF. The CDR3 DNA is TGTACCAGCAGCCGAACTGGGGCCAACATCCTGACTTTC.

This clonotype came up many times. The chain carries TRBV10-3 and TRBJ2-1; 8 bases match TRBD1. J gave up 4 bases and V 10 bases, and 6 bases lay outside the gene matches. Germline V CDR1 and CDR2: ENHRY, SYGVKD. CDR3 size: 13 residues. The CDR3 DNA is TGTGCCACTATGGACAGGGCGTACAATGAGCAGTTCTTC. Amino acid sequence: CATMDRAYNEQFF.

As concerns this clonotype: This may be a read error, as it is one base from a much larger clone. This chain uses TRBV5-4 with TRBJ2-1; 7 positions match TRBD2. The length of the CDR3 is 13 residues. In germline, CDR1 is SGHNT, CDR2 YYREEE (reference sequence). CDR3 sequence: CASSSGRSNERFF. For the CDR3, the DNA is TGTGCCAGCAGCTCCGGGAGGTCGAATGAGCGGTTCTTC.

This clonotype was detected a few times. This rearrangement joins TRBV6-6 to TRBJ2-3; D is uncertain. From germline, CDR1 is MNHNY and CDR2 SVGAGI (reference sequence). The CDR3 consists of 13 residues. The V gene lost 5 bases and the J gene lost 2 bases, with 8 bases spanning the gap. The CDR3 region is CASSLDHTDTQYF. In nucleotides, the CDR3 is TGTGCCAGCAGTCTTGACCACACAGATACGCAGTATTTT.

The J gene is TRBJ2-1, the V gene TRBV11-1, with D possibly being TRBD2 (5 bases). The CDR3 length is 14 residues. The germline CDR1 and CDR2 sequences are SGHAT and FQDESV (reference sequence). Trimming left V 9 bases short and J 5 bases short, with 17 bases between. The CDR3 coding sequence is TGTGCCAGTAGCCCCGACTACGGGGACAATGAGCAGTTCTTC. This encodes CASSPDYGDNEQFF.

This clonotype has more than one count but fewer than ten. The V call is TRBV5-1, the J call TRBJ2-7, with 7 bases lining up with TRBD1. Per germline, CDR1 SGHRS and CDR2 YFSETQ. V gave up 3 bases and J gave up 0 bases; unmatched junction bases: 9. The CDR3 runs to 16 residues. The CDR3 sequence is CASSSSTGTVSYEQYF. The CDR3 coding sequence is TGCGCCAGCAGCTCCTCCACCGGGACAGTCTCCTACGAGCAGTACTTC. The full variable domain, its missing parts supplied by reference TRBV5-1 and TRBJ2-7, is KAGVTQTPRYLIKTRGQQVTLSCSPISGHRSVSWYQQTPGQGLQFLFEYFSETQRNKGNFPGRFSGRQFSNSRSEMNVSTLELGDSALYLCASSSSTGTVSYEQYFGPGTRLTVT.

This clonotype was seen more than once but under ten times. The gene calls are TRBV24-1 and TRBJ1-3; D uncertain. The germline V gene has CDR1 KGHDR and CDR2 SFDVKD. V was shortened by 5 bases and J by 5 bases, with 9 bases between the two germline ends. The CDR3 is 13 residues long. The CDR3 coding sequence is TGTGCCACCAGTGTCCAAGGGAGAAACACCATATATTTT. It codes for CATSVQGRNTIYF.

The V and J genes are TRBV29-1 and TRBJ2-3; maybe TRBD1 (6 bases). CDR1 and CDR2 from the germline V gene are SQVTM and ANQGSEA. CDR3 length equals 12 residues. Trimming took off 4 bases at V and 12 bases at J, with 17 bases between the two ends. Here the CDR3 reads CSVGVYQGTQYF. The CDR3 DNA reads as TGCAGCGTTGGAGTTTATCAGGGGACACAGTATTTT.

In regard to this clonotype: One end of the junction is discordant with germline, which a read error may explain. J is TRBJ2-3 and V is TRBV11-2, with D maybe TRBD2 (6 bases). The germline CDR1 and CDR2 sequences are SGHAT and FQNNGV. The CDR3 is made up of 16 amino acids. The CDR3 bases are TGTGCCAGCAGTTTAGGGGAGGTGGCTTCCACAGATACGCAGTACTTT. Translating gives CASSLGEVASTDTQYF.

This clonotype was counted many times. The rearrangement joins TRBV6-5 to TRBJ2-7, with no clear D. Germline loops: CDR1 MNHEY, CDR2 SVGAGI. V lost 0 bases, J lost 3 bases, and 9 bases lay in between. The CDR3 loop spans 14 amino acids. CDR3 sequence reads: CASSYSRVNYEQYF. The CDR3 DNA reads as TGTGCCAGCAGTTACTCGAGAGTCAACTACGAGCAGTACTTC.

To note about this clonotype: A much larger clone is a single base away; this may be a read error. The rearrangement links TRBV12-3 or TRBV12-4 to TRBJ2-7; 8 nucleotides agree with TRBD2. The CDR3 extends over 13 amino acids. CDR3 DNA sequence: TGTGCCTGCAGCCTAGCGGGTAGTTACGAGCAGTACTTC. Its protein product is CACSLAGSYEQYF.

This clonotype was seen ten or more times. The chain has TRBV11-3 and TRBJ2-7, with D uncertain. The CDR3 extends over 16 amino acids. V was clipped by 0 bases and J by 2 bases, with 14 bases between them. Germline V lookup: CDR1 SGHNT, CDR2 YENEEA. The CDR3 sequence is CASSLEKGPGPYEQYF. The CDR3 region has the DNA TGTGCCAGCAGCTTAGAAAAAGGGCCCGGGCCCTACGAGCAGTACTTC.

This chain links TRBV11-2 with TRBJ2-1, with TRBD1 matching 8 bases. The junction had 7 bases not matched to a gene; V was cut back by 2 bases and J by 7 bases. Per the germline V gene, CDR1 is SGHAT and CDR2 is FQNNGV. This CDR3 is built from 15 residues. In DNA, the CDR3 is TGTGCCAGCAGCTTAAGGACAGGGCCGGGGAATGAGCAGTTCTTC. Amino acid sequence: CASSLRTGPGNEQFF.

Of note for this clonotype: At one of its ends the junction is not consistent with the germline gene, which may arise from a read error. The chain carries TRBV11-2 and TRBJ2-1; no firm D call. This CDR3 is built from 14 residues. Germline V CDR1 and CDR2: SGHAT, FQNNGV. Written as DNA, the CDR3 is TGTGCCAGTAGCTTAGATGGGAACTGCAATGATCAGTTCTTC. Translating gives CASSLDGNCNDQFF.

As regards this clonotype: The CDR3 does not end in the conserved phenylalanine or tryptophan, so this is likely a read error. The rearrangement uses TRBV5-5 and TRBJ2-5, with 7 bases fitting TRBD1. This CDR3 has 15 residues. Trimming removed 2 bases from V and 9 bases from J; junction bases left unmatched: 13. Germline V lookup: CDR1 SGHKS, CDR2 YYEKEE (reference sequence). CDR3 amino acids: CASSFTDRAPGAQYL. The CDR3 DNA reads TGTGCCAGCAGCTTCACTGACAGGGCCCCCGGGGCCCAGTACTTA.

For this clonotype: The germline gene is not matched at one end of the junction; a read error may be the cause. The rearrangement uses TRBV10-1 and TRBJ2-7, with 9 bases lining up with TRBD1. Germline assignment: CDR1 WNHNN and CDR2 SYGVQD (reference sequence). There are 16 residues in the CDR3. CDR3 amino acids: CASSDPGQGYTWEQYF. The CDR3 region has the DNA TGCGCCAGTAGTGACCCGGGACAGGGATACACGTGGGAGCAGTACTTC.

This clonotype was picked up one time. At one end the junction does not follow the germline gene, possibly because of a read error. The chain combines TRBV11-2 with TRBJ2-1; the match to TRBD2 covers 9 bases. CDR1 is SGHAT and CDR2 is FQNNGV in the germline V gene. The CDR3 length is 12 residues. CDR3 amino acids: CASSLLAGNEQF. CDR3 sequence (DNA): TGTGCCAGCAGCTTACTAGCGGGGAATGAGCAGTTC. The whole variable domain, remainder taken from reference TRBV11-2 and TRBJ2-1, is EAGVAQSPRYKIIEKRQSVAFWCNPISGHATLYWYQQILGQGPKLLIQFQNNGVVDDSQLPKDRFSAERLKGVDSTLKIQPAKLEDSAVYLCASSLLAGNEQFGPGTRLTVL.

Only a few counts were recorded for this clonotype. The rearrangement links TRBV7-9 to TRBJ1-2, with D unclear. V lost 5 bases and J lost 1, with 8 bases in between. The CDR3 runs 13 residues. Germline V gene sequence: CDR1 SEHNR, CDR2 FQNEAQ (reference sequence). The CDR3: CASSVDLNYGYTF. The CDR3 region has the DNA TGTGCCAGCAGCGTCGACCTTAACTATGGCTACACCTTC.

For this clonotype: Germline is not matched at one junction end, which may reflect a read error. The V and J genes are TRBV4-1 and TRBJ2-2; 11 nucleotides agree with TRBD1. There are 14 residues in the CDR3. CDR1 MGHRA and CDR2 YSYEKL come from the germline V gene. In DNA, the CDR3 is TGCGCCAGCAGTCGGACAGGGGGCACCGGGGAGCTGTTGTTT. It translates to CASSRTGGTGELLF.

Of note for this clonotype: One end of the junction fails to match germline, which may point to a read error. The rearrangement links TRBV11-2 to TRBJ2-3; the D gene is possibly TRBD2 (5 bases). There are 12 residues in the CDR3. CDR1 SGHAT and CDR2 FQNNGV come from the germline V gene. CDR3 residues: CVSSGTTDTQCF. The CDR3 nucleotides are TGTGTCAGCAGCGGTACCACAGATACGCAGTGTTTT. Together with reference TRBV11-2 and TRBJ2-3, the CDR3 gives the full variable domain: EAGVAQSPRYKIIEKRQSVAFWCNPISGHATLYWYQQILGQGPKLLIQFQNNGVVDDSQLPKDRFSAERLKGVDSTLKIQPAKLEDSAVYLCVSSGTTDTQCFGPGTRLTVL.

This clonotype was seen a handful of times. V is TRBV28 and J is TRBJ2-5; D is ambiguous. Germline assignment: CDR1 MDHEN and CDR2 SYDVKM. The CDR3 covers 13 residues. V was trimmed by 3 bases and J by 4 bases, leaving 9 bases between them. This CDR3 is CASSLVAPETQYF. In DNA form, the CDR3 reads TGTGCCAGCAGTTTGGTAGCTCCAGAGACCCAGTACTTC.